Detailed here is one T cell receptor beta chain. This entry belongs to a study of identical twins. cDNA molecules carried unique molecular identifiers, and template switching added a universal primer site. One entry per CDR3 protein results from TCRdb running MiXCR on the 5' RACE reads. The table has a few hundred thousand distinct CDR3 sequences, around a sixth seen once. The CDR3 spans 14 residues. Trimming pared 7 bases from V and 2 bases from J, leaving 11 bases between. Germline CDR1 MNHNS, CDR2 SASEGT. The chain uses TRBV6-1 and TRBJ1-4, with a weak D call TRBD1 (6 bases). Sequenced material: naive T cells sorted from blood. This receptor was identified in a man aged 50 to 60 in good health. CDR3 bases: TGTGCCAGCACCGGGGGCATCACTAATGAAAAACTGTTTTTT. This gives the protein CASTGGITNEKLFF.